This T cell receptor beta chain stems from a study of blood T cell repertoires in COVID-19. Whole-study context: Samples came from the United States, Italy and Spain, spanning acute and convalescent COVID-19. T cells, B-cell-depleted T cells, or PBMCs provided the cDNA or gDNA that served as material.

The CDR3 sequence is 15 residues long. The V end was cut by 5 bases, the J end by 4 bases, with 16 bases between. From germline, CDR1 is SGHTA and CDR2 FQGNSA. As originally analysed: Cell counts per sample came from amplifying reference gene primers. Repertoires were generated with immunoSEQ multiplex PCR, while TCRdb's copy carries only in-frame clones and drops some. V and J calls plus clone size are reproduced from that table; the DNA served to infer D and trimming. The sample consists of some 240,000 clones, approximately 78% of them appearing once. Seattle patients were enrolled during active infection and followed longitudinally.

This chain connects TRBV7-2 to TRBJ2-3; no clear D gene. This receptor was obtained from a woman aged 65 to 85 with COVID-19, enrolled during active disease. Material: peripheral blood. The CDR3 here is CASSPIGAGADTQYF. The CDR3, as DNA: TGTGCCAGCAGCCCCATAGGAGCCGGTGCAGATACGCAGTATTTT.